This T cell receptor beta chain was documented in a study of radiotherapy plus CTLA-4 blockade in lung cancer. Only in-frame clones appear in the TCRdb table, and some are missing; sequencing was by immunoSEQ multiplex PCR. The top ten clones hold around 7.1% of a sample with approximately 72,000 clones, roughly 75% of them seen once. Focal radiation and CTLA-4 blockade (ipilimumab) were tested in chemo-refractory metastatic non-small-cell lung cancer patients. The length of the CDR3 is 14 residues. V was pared by 9 bases and J by 2 bases, with 16 bases between. CDR1 and CDR2 from the germline V gene are KGHSH and LQKENI.

The chain employs TRBV18 and TRBJ1-2; weak D call: TRBD1 (5 bases). This TCR derives from a human donor with non-small cell lung cancer who had a complete response to radiotherapy plus ipilimumab. The starting material was peripheral blood, obtained from a patient treated with radiotherapy plus ipilimumab. The DNA for the CDR3 is TGTGCCAGTACCCCAGGGTACGGAAACTATGGCTACACCTTC. This codes for CASTPGYGNYGYTF.